This entry lists 3 T cell receptor beta chains sequenced from one sample in a study of identical twins. Each CDR3 protein is one row after TCRdb ran MiXCR on the 5' RACE reads. The sample lists 250,000 to 350,000 distinct CDR3 sequences; less than 9% were seen once. These data were also filed under a second study, of yellow fever vaccine responses in identical twins.

The sample was memory (CD45RO+) T cells sorted from blood. Receptors were obtained from a woman aged 18-29 years in good health.

This clonotype was counted between two and nine times. The V call is TRBV14, the J call TRBJ1-1; D might be TRBD1 (6 bases). This CDR3 is built from 14 residues. The germline CDR1 and CDR2 sequences are SGHDN and FVKESK. The ends were cut back, 2 bases at V and 12 bases at J, with 19 bases in the middle. The CDR3 DNA is TGTGCCAGCAGCCAAACCTACAGGGACGAGACATCTTTCTTT. Protein product: CASSQTYRDETSFF. The entire variable domain, with the rest obtained from reference TRBV14 and TRBJ1-1, is as follows: EAGVTQFPSHSVIEKGQTVTLRCDPISGHDNLYWYRRVMGKEIKFLLHFVKESKQDESGMPNNRFLAERTGGTYSTLKVQPAELEDSGVYFCASSQTYRDETSFFGQGTRLTVV.

This clonotype was counted at least ten times. The V call is TRBV12-3 or TRBV12-4, the J call TRBJ1-1; 11 positions match TRBD1. The CDR3 loop spans 16 amino acids. With 3 bases clipped from V and 4 bases from J, the junction kept 7 bases outside the gene matches. CDR3 coding DNA: TGTGCCAGCAGTTTCGGACAGGGGGCGAGCGGCACTGAAGCTTTCTTT. Translating gives CASSFGQGASGTEAFF.

This clonotype was detected many times. This chain links TRBV5-1 with TRBJ2-2, with TRBD1 as a possible D gene (6 bases). V was pared by 5 bases and J by 4 bases, with 18 bases between. This CDR3 is built from 16 residues. Germline V gene lookup returns CDR1 SGHRS and CDR2 YFSETQ. The CDR3 here is CASRPTGSTSTGELFF. DNA for the CDR3: TGCGCCAGCAGACCAACAGGGTCCACGAGCACCGGGGAGCTGTTTTTT.